One and the same sample provided the 29 T cell receptor beta chains below, sequenced in a study of T-cell memory formation after mild COVID-19. Each CDR3 protein gets one entry after TCRdb re-called the 5' RACE reads with MiXCR. The sample lists roughly 580,000 distinct CDR3 sequences, 15% to 20% seen once, with around 12% in the top ten. Input material: PBMCs or a T cell subset sorted from them (not recorded which). These receptors were collected from an adult woman who had mild COVID-19 (a few samples of this study predate the infection). Cell type and time point are not known.

V usage is TRBV7-3 and J usage is TRBJ2-2, with 15 bases matching TRBD2. The junction had 11 bases not matched to a gene; V was cut back by 5 bases and J by 4 bases. The CDR3 covers 19 residues. Germline V gene data show CDR1 as SGHTA and CDR2 as FQGTGA. CDR3 sequence: CASSLGLAGGHGSTGELFF. The CDR3 nucleotides are TGTGCCAGCAGCCTCGGACTAGCGGGGGGGCACGGGAGCACCGGGGAGCTGTTTTTT.

There are a few counts of this clonotype. The chain combines TRBV4-1 with TRBJ2-2; the match to TRBD1 covers 9 bases. The CDR3 covers 16 residues. The germline CDR1 and CDR2 sequences are MGHRA and YSYEKL. Trimming removed 4 bases from V and 1 base from J; junction bases left unmatched: 4. The CDR3 DNA follows: TGCGCCAGCAGCCCACACAGGGGGCTGAACACCGGGGAGCTGTTTTTT. It codes for CASSPHRGLNTGELFF.

A few counts support this clonotype. The chain combines TRBV12-3 or TRBV12-4 with TRBJ1-1; D is perhaps TRBD1 (6 bases). V dropped 5 bases and J dropped 0 bases, with 13 bases sitting between them. The CDR3 has 15 amino acids. The CDR3 reads CASSAETGLNTEAFF. CDR3 coding DNA: TGTGCCAGCAGTGCAGAAACAGGGTTGAACACTGAAGCTTTCTTT.

In its sample, this clonotype was seen many times. The rearrangement uses TRBV6-5 and TRBJ2-1; 8 nucleotides align to TRBD2. The CDR3 runs 18 residues. The ends lost 8 bases at V and 2 bases at J; junction bases unmatched: 17. Germline assignment: CDR1 MNHEY and CDR2 SVGAGI. CDR3: CASCSGEPAFEAYNEQFF. CDR3 bases: TGTGCCAGCTGTAGCGGGGAGCCCGCTTTTGAGGCCTACAATGAGCAGTTCTTC.

This chain links TRBV4-2 with TRBJ2-7, with D uncertain. Trimming left V 0 bases short and J 3 bases short, with 12 bases between. CDR3 length: 15 residues. Germline loops: CDR1 LGHNA, CDR2 YNFKEQ. The CDR3: CASSQEEELLYEQYF. The CDR3 coding sequence is TGTGCCAGCAGCCAAGAAGAGGAACTTCTCTACGAGCAGTACTTC.

This clonotype occurred a few times. V gene TRBV7-9 combines with J gene TRBJ1-1; D gene ambiguous. The V end was cut by 5 bases, the J end by 4 bases, with 8 bases between. Germline CDR1 is SEHNR and CDR2 is FQNEAQ (reference sequence). The CDR3 is 12 amino acids. The CDR3 here is CASSPRSTEAFF. The CDR3, as DNA: TGTGCCAGCAGCCCCCGATCCACTGAAGCTTTCTTT.

This clonotype was seen a handful of times. This rearrangement joins TRBV29-1 to TRBJ2-7; D is possibly TRBD2 (5 bases). This CDR3 spans 15 amino acids. The germline V gene encodes CDR1 SQVTM and CDR2 ANQGSEA. Trimming removed 0 bases at V and 2 bases at J, with 14 bases between. The CDR3 coding sequence is TGCAGCGTTGAAGATGAGGGATCCCCCACCTACGAGCAGTACTTC. Translated: CSVEDEGSPTYEQYF.

The genes are TRBV6-6 and TRBJ1-2; D gene uncertain. Trimming removed 6 bases at V and 4 bases at J, with 12 bases between. Looked up from germline, CDR1 is MNHNY and CDR2 is SVGAGI (reference sequence). The CDR3 spans 13 residues. The CDR3 coding sequence is TGTGCCAGCAGCCTTGTTGGACTCTATGGCTACACCTTC. Encoded protein: CASSLVGLYGYTF.

J is TRBJ1-6 and V is TRBV18, with D possibly being TRBD1 (6 bases). The CDR3 spans 14 residues. V was shortened by 3 bases and J by 8 bases, with 11 bases between the two germline ends. CDR1 is KGHSH and CDR2 is LQKENI in the germline V gene. The CDR3 DNA follows: TGTGCCAGCTCACCGGGGGGCAGAGATTCACCCCTCCACTTT. Amino acids: CASSPGGRDSPLHF.

The chain carries TRBV5-1 and TRBJ2-1; 7 bases are a match to TRBD2. This CDR3 has 17 residues. The germline V gene has CDR1 SGHRS and CDR2 YFSETQ. The V and J ends lost 1 base and 1 base, in that order; junction bases with no gene match: 8. CDR3 protein: CASSLSAGNKSYNEQFF. The CDR3 DNA sequence: TGCGCCAGCAGCTTGTCAGCGGGAAATAAATCCTACAATGAGCAGTTCTTC.

The chain uses TRBV16 and TRBJ2-2, with TRBD1 identical over 9 bases. The CDR3 loop spans 16 amino acids. Germline trimming cut 6 bases from V and 6 bases from J; bases unmatched to any gene: 11. The V gene's germline CDR1 is KGHSY and CDR2 FQNENV. Written as DNA, the CDR3 is TGTGCCAGCAGTCATTCCGGGACAGGGTACGCCGGGGAGCTGTTTTTT. This encodes CASSHSGTGYAGELFF.

The rearrangement joins TRBV6-5 to TRBJ2-7; 8 nucleotides align to TRBD2. The germline V gene encodes CDR1 MNHEY and CDR2 SVGAGI. The CDR3 has 15 amino acids. V gave up 1 base and J gave up 3 bases; unmatched junction bases: 5. This CDR3 reads CASSYLRGGFYEQYF. CDR3 sequence (DNA): TGTGCCAGCAGTTACTTGCGCGGGGGGTTCTACGAGCAGTACTTC.

The gene calls are TRBV5-4 and TRBJ2-1; D is undetermined. Germline V CDR1 and CDR2: SGHNT, YYREEE (reference sequence). The CDR3 has 13 residues. Trimming cost V 4 bases and J 5 bases, with 10 bases left between them. The CDR3 sequence is CASSPLPDNEQFF. For the CDR3, the DNA is TGTGCCAGCAGCCCTCTGCCGGACAATGAGCAGTTCTTC.

This chain connects TRBV4-2 to TRBJ1-4; 10 bases fit TRBD1. CDR3 length: 15 amino acids. The germline V gene has CDR1 LGHNA and CDR2 YNFKEQ. V dropped 4 bases and J dropped 8; count of bases not matched to a gene: 7. The CDR3 loop is CASSPRQGAWEKLFF. The CDR3 DNA sequence: TGTGCCAGCAGCCCCCGACAGGGGGCTTGGGAAAAACTGTTTTTT.

A few counts support this clonotype. The chain couples TRBV9 to TRBJ1-4, with a possible D match to TRBD1 (5 bases). Trimming pared 0 bases from V and 4 bases from J, leaving 10 bases between. The germline V gene has CDR1 SGDLS and CDR2 YYNGEE. The CDR3 is made up of 15 amino acids. CDR3 DNA sequence: TGTGCCAGCAGCGTAGTGTCGGGGCATAATGAAAAACTGTTTTTT. Translated, it gives CASSVVSGHNEKLFF.

The chain employs TRBV11-3 and TRBJ1-1, with 7 bases that match TRBD1. V lost 5 bases to trimming and J lost 1 base; unmatched junction nucleotides: 4. This CDR3 has 14 amino acids. CDR1 and CDR2 from the germline V gene are SGHNT and YENEEA. As DNA, the CDR3 is TGTGCCAGCAGCCGAAGGGACAGGAACACTGAAGCTTTCTTT. It translates to CASSRRDRNTEAFF.

The chain combines TRBV11-1 with TRBJ2-3, with D hard to call. The germline gives CDR1 SGHAT, CDR2 FQDESV (reference sequence). The CDR3 covers 14 residues. Trimming stripped 6 bases from V and 3 bases from J, with 13 bases between. The CDR3 sequence is CASSPPDWTDTQYF. Here the CDR3 DNA reads TGTGCCAGCAGTCCACCAGACTGGACAGATACGCAGTATTTT.

This clonotype was observed a few times. The chain has TRBV12-3 or TRBV12-4 and TRBJ2-3, with 8 nucleotides matching TRBD2. This CDR3 has 19 residues. Trimming removed 6 bases from V and 4 bases from J; junction bases left unmatched: 21. CDR3 residues: CASSQTVGVSAGVADTQYF. The CDR3 DNA follows: TGTGCCAGCAGCCAGACAGTGGGGGTTTCAGCGGGAGTTGCAGATACGCAGTATTTT.

The chain employs TRBV7-9 and TRBJ1-1; 7 bases are a match to TRBD1. The CDR3 runs 12 residues. With 5 bases clipped from V and 11 bases from J, the junction kept 8 bases outside the gene matches. Germline CDR1 is SEHNR and CDR2 is FQNEAQ (reference sequence). The CDR3 DNA reads TGTGCCAGCAGCAGACAACAGGGGAGCGCTTTCTTT. Residues: CASSRQQGSAFF.

This clonotype was detected ten times or more. The J gene is TRBJ2-1, the V gene TRBV7-8; 10 bases are a match to TRBD2. CDR3 size: 14 residues. Germline V gene data show CDR1 as SGHVS and CDR2 as FQNEAQ. The V gene end was trimmed by 4 bases and the J gene end by 13 bases; junction bases not matched to a gene: 10. CDR3 coding DNA: TGTGCCAGCAGCTCCTTTACTAGCGGGACCAGCCAGTTCTTC. Its translation is CASSSFTSGTSQFF.

There are a few counts of this clonotype. The chain employs TRBV5-5 and TRBJ2-3; tentative D call: TRBD1 (7 bases). V was shortened by 4 bases and J by 0 bases, with 18 bases between the two germline ends. CDR3 length: 17 amino acids. Germline V gene lookup returns CDR1 SGHKS and CDR2 YYEKEE (reference sequence). The CDR3 sequence: CASSNRQGLSSTDTQYF. In DNA, the CDR3 is TGTGCCAGCAGCAATCGACAGGGACTCTCTAGCACAGATACGCAGTATTTT.

This clonotype was recorded a few times. This rearrangement joins TRBV5-1 to TRBJ1-1; 10 bases line up with TRBD1. V shed 0 bases, J shed 5 bases, and the junction held 4 bases outside the gene matches. Germline CDR1 SGHRS, CDR2 YFSETQ. The CDR3 length is 15 residues. The CDR3 sequence is CASSLGQGARTEAFF. The CDR3 DNA follows: TGCGCCAGCAGCTTGGGACAGGGGGCAAGGACTGAAGCTTTCTTT. The full variable domain, rest sourced from reference TRBV5-1 and TRBJ1-1, is KAGVTQTPRYLIKTRGQQVTLSCSPISGHRSVSWYQQTPGQGLQFLFEYFSETQRNKGNFPGRFSGRQFSNSRSEMNVSTLELGDSALYLCASSLGQGARTEAFFGQGTRLTVV.

This chain joins TRBV7-9 and TRBJ2-3; 8 bases map to TRBD2. Trimming took 2 bases from V and 2 from J; bases not matched to a gene: 6. Germline V gene data show CDR1 as SEHNR and CDR2 as FQNEAQ (reference sequence). The CDR3 runs 16 residues. CDR3 amino acids: CASSLPREAFTDTQYF. CDR3 coding DNA: TGTGCCAGCAGCTTACCGCGGGAGGCCTTCACAGATACGCAGTATTTT.

The chain uses TRBV6-5 and TRBJ1-5, with D unclear. From germline, CDR1 is MNHEY and CDR2 SVGAGI. CDR3 length equals 13 residues. V was trimmed by 2 bases and J by 4 bases, leaving 6 bases between them. The CDR3 nucleotides are TGTGCCAGCAGTTACGCGATAAATCAGCCCCAGCATTTT. Its protein product is CASSYAINQPQHF.

CDR3 nucleotide sequence: TGTGCCAGCAGCCACCAACAGGGGCCCTACGAGCAGTACTTC. Protein: CASSHQQGPYEQYF. The V and J genes are TRBV16 and TRBJ2-7; 7 bases agree with TRBD1. The CDR3 has 14 amino acids. Unmatched junction bases numbered 4, after V lost 3 bases and J lost 2 bases. Germline V lookup: CDR1 KGHSY, CDR2 FQNENV.

In this sample, this clonotype turned up a few times. The rearrangement links TRBV24-1 to TRBJ2-3; D not certain. From germline, CDR1 is KGHDR and CDR2 SFDVKD. This CDR3 has 16 amino acids. V lost 7 bases to trimming and J lost 2 bases, with 18 bases between them. Here the CDR3 reads CATSLESVTNTDTQYF. CDR3 DNA sequence: TGTGCCACCAGCCTCGAATCGGTCACAAACACAGATACGCAGTATTTT.

V and J are TRBV4-2 and TRBJ2-7; no clear D gene. Germline V gene data show CDR1 as LGHNA and CDR2 as YNFKEQ. The ends were cut back, 1 base at V and 7 bases at J, with 8 bases in the middle. The CDR3 extends over 12 amino acids. The CDR3 nucleotides are TGTGCCAGCAGCCAAGTCGGGTGGGAGCAGTACTTC. Amino acids: CASSQVGWEQYF.

This clonotype was observed a few times. The chain uses TRBV4-1 and TRBJ2-7; possibly TRBD1 for D (6 bases). Trimming stripped 4 bases from V and 0 bases from J, with 10 bases between. This CDR3 is built from 14 residues. Germline V gives CDR1 MGHRA, CDR2 YSYEKL. CDR3 amino acids: CASSRWDTSYEQYF. The CDR3 DNA follows: TGCGCCAGCAGCCGATGGGACACCTCCTACGAGCAGTACTTC.

This clonotype was observed a few times. The gene calls are TRBV12-3 or TRBV12-4 and TRBJ1-5; 8 bases fit TRBD1. Trimming took 7 bases from V and 0 from J; bases not matched to a gene: 11. CDR3 length: 17 amino acids. CDR3 sequence (DNA): TGTGCCAGCAAGATCGGACAGGGCCTATATAGCAATCAGCCCCAGCATTTT. Its protein is CASKIGQGLYSNQPQHF.